Each of the 4 T cell receptor beta chains below was sequenced from the same sample in a study of shared clonotypes between healthy human individuals. CD45RO-negative, CCR7-selected cells formed the naive CD8 fraction, which excluded terminally differentiated effector memory CD45RA+ cells. The assay was immunoSEQ multiplex PCR, and TCRdb's table has in-frame clones only and misses some. Of around 2,000,000 clones listed, 85% to 95% were seen once; the top ten hold approximately 1.2%. The specimen was naive CD8+ T cells sorted from blood. The receptors come from a man between 18 and 29 years old in good health.

This chain connects TRBV7-9 to TRBJ2-5, with D possibly being TRBD2 (6 bases). Trimming left V 8 bases short and J 2 bases short, with 15 bases between. The germline CDR1 and CDR2 sequences are SEHNR and FQNEAQ (reference sequence). CDR3 length equals 14 residues. The CDR3 bases are TGTGCCAGCCGCCTGCTCGGGGGTCAAGAGACCCAGTACTTC. This sequence encodes CASRLLGGQETQYF.

The count of this clone is one. This chain links TRBV10-1 with TRBJ2-2, with 12 bases identical to TRBD2. The V and J ends lost 2 bases and 0 bases, in that order; junction bases with no gene match: 4. Germline CDR1 WNHNN, CDR2 SYGVQD (reference sequence). The CDR3 consists of 18 residues. CDR3 coding DNA: TGCGCCAGCAGTGAGGGACTAGCGGGGTTCGCGAACACCGGGGAGCTGTTTTTT. This gives the protein CASSEGLAGFANTGELFF.

V is TRBV7-9 and J is TRBJ2-3; 10 nucleotides agree with TRBD1. The CDR3 has 16 amino acids. The germline gives CDR1 SEHNR, CDR2 FQNEAQ (reference sequence). V lost 1 base, J lost 0 bases, and 1 base stayed unmatched. CDR3 in amino acids: CASSLGTGGSTDTQYF. CDR3 in DNA: TGTGCCAGCAGCTTAGGGACAGGGGGAAGCACAGATACGCAGTATTTT.

The J gene is TRBJ2-2, the V gene TRBV13; 11 bases are shared with TRBD2. Germline V gene lookup returns CDR1 PRHDT and CDR2 FYEKMQ (reference sequence). The CDR3 consists of 16 residues. V lost 3 bases and J lost 3; bases outside the gene matches: 3. The CDR3 DNA is TGTGCCAGCAGCTTGGGACTAGCGGATTACACCGGGGAGCTGTTTTTT. Protein product: CASSLGLADYTGELFF.